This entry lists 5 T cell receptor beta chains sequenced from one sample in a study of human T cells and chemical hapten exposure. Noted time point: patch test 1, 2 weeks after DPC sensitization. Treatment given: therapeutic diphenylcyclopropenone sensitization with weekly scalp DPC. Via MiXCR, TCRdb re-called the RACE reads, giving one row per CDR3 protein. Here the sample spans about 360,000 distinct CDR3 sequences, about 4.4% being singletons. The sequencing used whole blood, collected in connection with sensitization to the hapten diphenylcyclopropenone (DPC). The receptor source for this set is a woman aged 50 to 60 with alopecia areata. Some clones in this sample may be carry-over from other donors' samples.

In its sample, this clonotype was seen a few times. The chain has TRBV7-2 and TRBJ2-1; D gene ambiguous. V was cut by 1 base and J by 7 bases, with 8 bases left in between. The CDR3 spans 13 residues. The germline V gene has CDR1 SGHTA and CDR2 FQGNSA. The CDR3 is CASSLGWGNEQFF. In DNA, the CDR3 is TGTGCCAGCAGCTTAGGATGGGGAAATGAGCAGTTCTTC.

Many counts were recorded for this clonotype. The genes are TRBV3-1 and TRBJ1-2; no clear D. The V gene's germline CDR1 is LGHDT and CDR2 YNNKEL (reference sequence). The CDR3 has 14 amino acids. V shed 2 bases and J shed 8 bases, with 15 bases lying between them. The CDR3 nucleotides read TGTGCCAGCAGCCAATTGGACGGTTCTGAAGGCTACACCTTC. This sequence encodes CASSQLDGSEGYTF.

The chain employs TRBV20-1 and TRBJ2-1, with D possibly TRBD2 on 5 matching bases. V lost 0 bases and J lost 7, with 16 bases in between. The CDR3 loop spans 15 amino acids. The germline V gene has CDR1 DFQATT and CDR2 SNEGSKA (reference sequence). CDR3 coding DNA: TGCAGTGCTAGAGATCCGGGATCCCCGCTAAATGAGCAGTTCTTC. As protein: CSARDPGSPLNEQFF.

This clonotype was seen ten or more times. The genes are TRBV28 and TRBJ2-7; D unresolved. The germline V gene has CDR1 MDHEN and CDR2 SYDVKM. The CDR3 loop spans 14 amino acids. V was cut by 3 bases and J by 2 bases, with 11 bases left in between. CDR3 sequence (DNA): TGTGCCAGCAGTTTTGAGCCTGGGCCCTACGAGCAGTACTTC. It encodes CASSFEPGPYEQYF.

The CDR3 nucleotides read TGTGCCAGCAGCGCCGGGACTAGCGGGTACGAGCAGTACTTC. Residues: CASSAGTSGYEQYF. The chain couples TRBV9 to TRBJ2-7; 12 nucleotides match TRBD2. Germline loops: CDR1 SGDLS, CDR2 YYNGEE. Trimming cost V 3 bases and J 4 bases; bases outside gene matches: 2. The CDR3 has 14 residues.